This T cell receptor beta chain was recorded in a study of early T cells in non-severe SARS-CoV-2 infection. On the study more broadly: The sequenced material was bulk RNA from unsorted whole blood, and its chains were unpaired.

This clonotype was seen at least ten times. What it binds is not known. CDR3 length: 16 amino acids. Germline CDR1 and CDR2: MNHEY and SMNVEV (reference sequence). Trimming left V 2 bases short and J 2 bases short, with 10 bases between. Molecules of cDNA were individually given unique molecular identifiers that were attached to them. MiXCR was run by TCRdb on the 5' RACE reads, yielding one entry per CDR3 protein. The sample records fewer than 30,000 distinct CDR3 sequences, around 5% being singletons. Points from the study as a whole: VDJdb matching, biased toward anti-spike CD8 responses, missed private and CD4 specificities.

The receptor comes from an adult who was a healthcare worker with PCR-confirmed SARS-CoV-2 infection or an uninfected control (not recorded which). The V gene is TRBV27, the J gene TRBJ1-6; the D gene is possibly TRBD1 (6 bases). The source material was whole blood. The CDR3, as DNA: TGTGCCAGCAGTTTAGTGGACAGTGCCTATAATTCACCCCTCCACTTT. It yields the protein CASSLVDSAYNSPLHF.